One and the same sample provided the 18 T cell receptor beta chains below, sequenced in a study of blood T cell repertoires in COVID-19. TCRdb's table, derived via immunoSEQ multiplex PCR, lists solely in-frame clones and lacks some. This sample yields around 200,000 clones, of which about 85% are seen a single time; less than 20% belongs to the top ten. Sequenced material: peripheral blood. Every receptor here comes from a woman at least 80 years old with active or convalescent COVID-19.

This clone has only one observation. The gene calls are TRBV24-1 and TRBJ2-1; D possibly corresponds to TRBD2 (5 bases). There are 14 residues in the CDR3. Trimming removed 4 bases at V and 6 bases at J, with 12 bases between. In germline, CDR1 is KGHDR, CDR2 SFDVKD. This chain's CDR3 is CATSDIGGSNEQFF. The CDR3 bases are TGTGCCACCAGTGACATAGGAGGTTCCAATGAGCAGTTCTTC.

This clone appeared a single time. This rearrangement joins TRBV9 to TRBJ2-7; TRBD1 aligns across 9 bases. Looked up from germline, CDR1 is SGDLS and CDR2 is YYNGEE. Trimming removed 3 bases from V and 1 base from J; junction bases left unmatched: 5. The CDR3 consists of 15 residues. In DNA, the CDR3 is TGTGCCAGCAGCGCCGGGACAGGGCCTTCCTACGAGCAGTACTTC. Residues: CASSAGTGPSYEQYF.

There are a few counts of this clone. The V call is TRBV9, the J call TRBJ2-2, with a possible D match to TRBD2 (7 bases). This CDR3 has 16 amino acids. CDR1 and CDR2 (germline): SGDLS, YYNGEE. The V gene lost 3 bases and the J gene lost 5 bases, with 17 bases spanning the gap. The CDR3 reads CASSANLGGRTGELFF. CDR3 sequence (DNA): TGTGCCAGCAGCGCGAACCTCGGGGGGCGTACCGGGGAGCTGTTTTTT.

In DNA, the CDR3 is TGTGCCAGCAGCTCGTGGACAGGAGTCTACGAGCAGTACTTC. Encoded protein: CASSSWTGVYEQYF. This rearrangement joins TRBV7-2 to TRBJ2-7; 7 positions match TRBD1. CDR3 length: 14 residues. Germline loops: CDR1 SGHTA, CDR2 FQGNSA. With V trimmed by 4 bases and J by 3 bases, 6 bases remained unmatched.

The gene calls are TRBV11-3 and TRBJ1-5; no definite D call. CDR3 length equals 13 residues. Germline CDR1 SGHNT, CDR2 YENEEA. With 5 bases removed from V and 4 bases from J, the gap between germline ends came to 9 bases. The CDR3 DNA reads as TGTGCCAGCAGCCCCGGGGAGAATCAGCCCCAGCATTTT. Encoded protein: CASSPGENQPQHF. Full variable domain (outside the CDR3, taken from reference TRBV11-3 and TRBJ1-5): EAGVVQSPRYKIIEKKQPVAFWCNPISGHNTLYWYLQNLGQGPELLIRYENEEAVDDSQLPKDRFSAERLKGVDSTLKIQPAELGDSAVYLCASSPGENQPQHFGDGTRLSIL.

The rearrangement joins TRBV18 to TRBJ2-1, with 9 bases matching TRBD1. This CDR3 has 16 residues. The trim removed 3 bases at V and 8 bases at J, leaving 11 bases unmatched. Germline V lookup: CDR1 KGHSH, CDR2 LQKENI. The CDR3 protein is CASSPVFGTGPDEQFF. In DNA form, the CDR3 reads TGTGCCAGCTCACCCGTTTTCGGGACAGGGCCGGATGAGCAGTTCTTC.

The chain joins TRBV6-5 to TRBJ1-1; D not resolved. CDR1 MNHEY and CDR2 SVGAGI come from the germline V gene. The CDR3 is 13 amino acids. The V end was cut by 6 bases, the J end by 0 bases, with 8 bases between. CDR3: CASRGKLNTEAFF. Here the CDR3 DNA reads TGTGCCAGCAGGGGCAAACTGAACACTGAAGCTTTCTTT.

This chain uses TRBV6-1 with TRBJ2-1, with D unresolved. The CDR3 contains 10 residues. The germline V gene has CDR1 MNHNS and CDR2 SASEGT. Deletions cut 3 bases from V and 15 bases from J, with 9 bases between. CDR3 coding DNA: TGTGCCAGCAGTGAGCAGGTTTTGTTCTTC. This gives the protein CASSEQVLFF.

This clone occurred once. The rearrangement joins TRBV15 to TRBJ2-2; the D is unclear. Trimming stripped 0 bases from V and 4 bases from J, with 12 bases between. CDR1 is LNHNV and CDR2 is YYDKDF in the germline V gene (reference sequence). The CDR3 is made up of 16 amino acids. The CDR3 DNA follows: TGTGCCACCAGCAGAGATGGGCAGGTGATCACCGGGGAGCTGTTTTTT. This gives the protein CATSRDGQVITGELFF.

The CDR3 region is CASSVDGAGGQDEQFF. CDR3 nucleotides: TGTGCCAGCAGCGTAGATGGAGCGGGAGGACAAGATGAGCAGTTCTTC. The chain couples TRBV9 to TRBJ2-1, with 9 nucleotides matching TRBD2. CDR3 length: 16 residues. Germline-derived CDR1 and CDR2 are SGDLS and YYNGEE. V was pared by 0 bases and J by 8 bases, with 9 bases of the junction left unmatched.

The chain uses TRBV15 and TRBJ2-1; possible D gene TRBD1, 5 bases. Trimming pared 0 bases from V and 6 bases from J, leaving 9 bases between. Looked up from germline, CDR1 is LNHNV and CDR2 is YYDKDF (reference sequence). The CDR3 has 14 amino acids. The CDR3 region is CATSRDTGGNEQFF. CDR3 sequence (DNA): TGTGCCACCAGCAGAGATACAGGCGGCAATGAGCAGTTCTTC.

The CDR3 coding sequence is TGTGCCAGCAGCAGTGGACAGGGTCAAGAGACCCAGTACTTC. It specifies CASSSGQGQETQYF. V and J are TRBV5-4 and TRBJ2-5; 8 nucleotides line up with TRBD1. Germline CDR1 SGHNT, CDR2 YYREEE (reference sequence). V lost 4 bases to trimming and J lost 2 bases; unmatched junction nucleotides: 4. The CDR3 runs 14 residues.

The chain carries TRBV11-2 and TRBJ2-7; D is possibly TRBD2 (5 bases). CDR1 and CDR2 from the germline V gene are SGHAT and FQNNGV. The CDR3 consists of 13 residues. V was cut by 0 bases and J by 3 bases, with 6 bases left in between. The CDR3 is CASSLERVYEQYF. As DNA, the CDR3 is TGTGCCAGCAGCTTAGAGAGGGTCTACGAGCAGTACTTC. The variable domain in full, with the rest retrieved from reference TRBV11-2 and TRBJ2-7, is EAGVAQSPRYKIIEKRQSVAFWCNPISGHATLYWYQQILGQGPKLLIQFQNNGVVDDSQLPKDRFSAERLKGVDSTLKIQPAKLEDSAVYLCASSLERVYEQYFGPGTRLTVT.

V and J are TRBV7-2 and TRBJ2-2; D might be TRBD2 (5 bases). This CDR3 is built from 16 residues. Germline CDR1 is SGHTA and CDR2 is FQGNSA. V was shortened by 1 base and J by 1 base, with 10 bases between the two germline ends. The CDR3 region has the DNA TGTGCCAGCAGCTTAGGGACTGGAAAGAACACCGGGGAGCTGTTTTTT. Translated, it gives CASSLGTGKNTGELFF. Full variable domain (remainder filled in from reference TRBV7-2 and TRBJ2-2): GAGVSQSPSNKVTEKGKDVELRCDPISGHTALYWYRQSLGQGLEFLIYFQGNSAPDKSGLPSDRFSAERTGGSVSTLTIQRTQQEDSAVYLCASSLGTGKNTGELFFGEGSRLTVL.

The chain combines TRBV6-1 with TRBJ2-6, with unresolved D. Germline V lookup: CDR1 MNHNS, CDR2 SASEGT. The length of the CDR3 is 13 residues. V lost 5 bases, J lost 3 bases, and 5 bases lay in between. CDR3 nucleotides: TGTGCCAGCAGTTCCTATGGGGCCAACGTCCTGACTTTC. Translating gives CASSSYGANVLTF.

The chain uses TRBV29-1 and TRBJ2-1; 7 bases align to TRBD2. The length of the CDR3 is 15 residues. V lost 6 bases, J lost 5 bases, and 13 bases stayed unmatched. The germline V gene has CDR1 SQVTM and CDR2 ANQGSEA. The CDR3 region has the DNA TGCAGCGTCGTTCCCCCTAGCGGTAAAAACAATGAGCAGTTCTTC. As protein: CSVVPPSGKNNEQFF.

The V call is TRBV12-3 or TRBV12-4, the J call TRBJ2-1; no firm D call. The CDR3 runs to 13 residues. Trimming removed 3 bases from V and 6 bases from J, with 9 bases in between. The CDR3: CASSFGVPNEQFF. CDR3 nucleotide sequence: TGTGCCAGCAGTTTTGGAGTGCCCAATGAGCAGTTCTTC.

The V gene is TRBV30, the J gene TRBJ2-4, with a tentative D call TRBD2 (5 bases). Germline values: CDR1 GTSNPN, CDR2 SVGIG (reference sequence). The V and J ends lost 2 bases and 6 bases respectively, with 17 bases between them. The CDR3 runs to 15 residues. As DNA, the CDR3 is TGTGCCTGGAGTTCGGGGAAGGGATCCTCAAACATTCAGTACTTC. Translated, it gives CAWSSGKGSSNIQYF.